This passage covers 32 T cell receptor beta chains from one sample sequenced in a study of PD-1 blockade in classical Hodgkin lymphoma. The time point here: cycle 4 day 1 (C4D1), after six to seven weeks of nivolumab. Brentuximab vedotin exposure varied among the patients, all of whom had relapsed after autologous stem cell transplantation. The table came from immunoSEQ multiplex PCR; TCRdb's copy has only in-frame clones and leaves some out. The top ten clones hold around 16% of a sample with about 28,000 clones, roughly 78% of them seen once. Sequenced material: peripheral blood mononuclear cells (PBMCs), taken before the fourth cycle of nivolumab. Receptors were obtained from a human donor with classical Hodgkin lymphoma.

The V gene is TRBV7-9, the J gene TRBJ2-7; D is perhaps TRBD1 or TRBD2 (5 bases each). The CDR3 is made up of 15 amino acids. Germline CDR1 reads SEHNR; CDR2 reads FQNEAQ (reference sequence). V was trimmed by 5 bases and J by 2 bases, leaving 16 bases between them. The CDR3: CASSPSGGVTYEQYF. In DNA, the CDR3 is TGTGCCAGCAGCCCGAGTGGGGGAGTCACCTACGAGCAGTACTTC. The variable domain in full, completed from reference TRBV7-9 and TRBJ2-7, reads DTGVSQNPRHKITKRGQNVTFRCDPISEHNRLYWYRQTLGQGPEFLTYFQNEAQLEKSRLLSDRFSAERPKGSFSTLEIQRTEQGDSAMYLCASSPSGGVTYEQYFGPGTRLTVT.

The CDR3 reads CASSQLTDTQYF. As DNA, the CDR3 is TGCGCCAGCAGCCAACTCACAGATACGCAGTATTTT. The chain is built from TRBV5-1 and TRBJ2-3; the D is unclear. Looked up from germline, CDR1 is SGHRS and CDR2 is YFSETQ. The CDR3 spans 12 residues. Deletions cut 4 bases from V and 2 bases from J, with 5 bases between.

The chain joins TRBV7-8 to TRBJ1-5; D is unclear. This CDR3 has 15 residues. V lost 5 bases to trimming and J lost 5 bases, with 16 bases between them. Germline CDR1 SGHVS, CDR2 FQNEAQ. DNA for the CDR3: TGTGCCAGCAGCAGTAGCCGGGAAAGGGATCAGCCCCAGCATTTT. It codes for CASSSSRERDQPQHF.

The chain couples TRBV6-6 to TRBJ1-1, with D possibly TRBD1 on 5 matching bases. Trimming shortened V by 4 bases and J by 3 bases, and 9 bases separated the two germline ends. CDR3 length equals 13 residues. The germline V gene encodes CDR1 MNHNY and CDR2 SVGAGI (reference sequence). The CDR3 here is CASSFMGHTEAFF. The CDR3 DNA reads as TGTGCCAGCAGTTTTATGGGGCACACTGAAGCTTTCTTT.

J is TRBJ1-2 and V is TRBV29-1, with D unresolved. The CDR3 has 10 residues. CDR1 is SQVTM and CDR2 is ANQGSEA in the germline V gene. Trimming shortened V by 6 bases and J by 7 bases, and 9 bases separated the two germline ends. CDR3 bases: TGCAGCGTCGGAGAGGGTGGCTACACCTTC. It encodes CSVGEGGYTF.

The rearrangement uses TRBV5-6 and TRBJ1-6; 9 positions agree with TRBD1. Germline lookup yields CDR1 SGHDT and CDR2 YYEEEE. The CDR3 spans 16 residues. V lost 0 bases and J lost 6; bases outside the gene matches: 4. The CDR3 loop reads CASSLEGDRVNSPLHF. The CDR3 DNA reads TGTGCCAGCAGCTTGGAGGGGGACAGGGTTAATTCACCCCTCCACTTT.

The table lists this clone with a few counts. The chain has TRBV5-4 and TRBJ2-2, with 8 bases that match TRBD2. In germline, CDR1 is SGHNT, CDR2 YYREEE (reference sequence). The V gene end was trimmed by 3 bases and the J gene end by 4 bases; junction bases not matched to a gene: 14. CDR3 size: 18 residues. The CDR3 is CASSYPSRGGEATGELFF. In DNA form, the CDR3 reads TGTGCCAGCAGCTACCCCAGCCGGGGGGGTGAGGCCACCGGGGAGCTGTTTTTT. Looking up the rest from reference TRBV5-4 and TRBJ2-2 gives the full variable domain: ETGVTQSPTHLIKTRGQQVTLRCSSQSGHNTVSWYQQALGQGPQFIFQYYREEENGRGNFPPRFSGLQFPNYSSELNVNALELDDSALYLCASSYPSRGGEATGELFFGEGSRLTVL.

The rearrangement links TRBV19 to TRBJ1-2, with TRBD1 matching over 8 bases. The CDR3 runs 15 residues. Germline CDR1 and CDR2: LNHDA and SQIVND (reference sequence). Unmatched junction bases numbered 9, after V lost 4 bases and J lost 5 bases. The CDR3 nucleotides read TGTGCCAGTAGTACCCGACAGGGGATGGGGTATGGCTACACCTTC. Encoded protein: CASSTRQGMGYGYTF. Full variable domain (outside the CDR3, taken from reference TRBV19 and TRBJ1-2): DGGITQSPKYLFRKEGQNVTLSCEQNLNHDAMYWYRQDPGQGLRLIYYSQIVNDFQKGDIAEGYSVSREKKESFPLTVTSAQKNPTAFYLCASSTRQGMGYGYTFGSGTRLTVV.

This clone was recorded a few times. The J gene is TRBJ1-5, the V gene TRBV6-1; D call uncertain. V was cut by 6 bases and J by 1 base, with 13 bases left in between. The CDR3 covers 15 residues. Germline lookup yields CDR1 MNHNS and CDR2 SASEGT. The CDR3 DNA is TGTGCCAGCAGCCTCTCCTCCGGGAGCAATCAGCCCCAGCATTTT. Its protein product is CASSLSSGSNQPQHF.

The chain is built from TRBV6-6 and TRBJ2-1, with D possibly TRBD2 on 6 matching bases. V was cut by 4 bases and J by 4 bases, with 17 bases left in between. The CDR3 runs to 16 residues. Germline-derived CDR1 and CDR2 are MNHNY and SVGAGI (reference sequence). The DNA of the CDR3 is TGTGCCAGCAGTTCCCAGACTAGTCTAGGGTACAATGAGCAGTTCTTC. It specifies CASSSQTSLGYNEQFF.

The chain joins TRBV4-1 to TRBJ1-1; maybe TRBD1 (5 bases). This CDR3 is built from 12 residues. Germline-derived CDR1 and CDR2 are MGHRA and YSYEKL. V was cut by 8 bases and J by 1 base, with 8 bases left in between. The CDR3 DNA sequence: TGCGCCAGCGGCAGGGAGAACACTGAAGCTTTCTTT. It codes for CASGRENTEAFF.

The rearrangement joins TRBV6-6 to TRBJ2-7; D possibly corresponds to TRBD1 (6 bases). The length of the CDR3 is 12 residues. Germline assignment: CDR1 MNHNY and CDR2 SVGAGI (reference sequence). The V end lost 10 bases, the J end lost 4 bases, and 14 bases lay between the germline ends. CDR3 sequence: CATGGQSYEQYF. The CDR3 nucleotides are TGTGCCACTGGGGGCCAAAGTTACGAGCAGTACTTC.

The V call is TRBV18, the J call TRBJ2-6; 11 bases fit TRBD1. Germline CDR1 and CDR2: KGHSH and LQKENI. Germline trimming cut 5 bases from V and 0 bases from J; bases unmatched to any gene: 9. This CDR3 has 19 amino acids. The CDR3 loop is CASSKDRGLIFSGANVLTF. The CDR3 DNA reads TGTGCCAGCTCAAAGGACAGGGGGCTTATCTTCTCTGGGGCCAACGTCCTGACTTTC.

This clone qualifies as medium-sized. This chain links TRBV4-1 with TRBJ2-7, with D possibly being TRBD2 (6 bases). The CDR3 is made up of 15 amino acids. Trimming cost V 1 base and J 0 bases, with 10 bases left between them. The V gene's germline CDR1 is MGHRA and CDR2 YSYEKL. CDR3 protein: CASSQGPGSSYEQYF. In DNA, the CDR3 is TGCGCCAGCAGCCAAGGACCCGGGAGCTCCTACGAGCAGTACTTC.

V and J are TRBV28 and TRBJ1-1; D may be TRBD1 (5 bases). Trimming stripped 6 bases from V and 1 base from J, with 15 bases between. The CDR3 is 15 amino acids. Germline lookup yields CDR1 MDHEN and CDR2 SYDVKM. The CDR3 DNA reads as TGTGCCAGCAGAGATCAGACAGTCCAGAACACTGAAGCTTTCTTT. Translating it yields CASRDQTVQNTEAFF.

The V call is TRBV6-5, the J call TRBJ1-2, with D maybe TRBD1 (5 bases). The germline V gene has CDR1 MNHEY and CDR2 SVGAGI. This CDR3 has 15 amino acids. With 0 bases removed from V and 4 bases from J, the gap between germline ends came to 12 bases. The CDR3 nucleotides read TGTGCCAGCAGTTACTCGCGAGGAGGGACCTATGGCTACACCTTC. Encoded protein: CASSYSRGGTYGYTF.

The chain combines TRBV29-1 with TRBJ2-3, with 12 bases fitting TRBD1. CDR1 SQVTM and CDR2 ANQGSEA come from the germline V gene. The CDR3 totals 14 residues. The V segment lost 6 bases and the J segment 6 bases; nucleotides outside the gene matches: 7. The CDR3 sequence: CSVLGQGAVDTQYF. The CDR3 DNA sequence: TGCAGCGTATTGGGACAGGGGGCGGTCGATACGCAGTATTTT.

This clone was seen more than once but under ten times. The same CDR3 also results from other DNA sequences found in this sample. This CDR3 reads CASSDTGGITEAFF. The CDR3, as DNA: TGCGCCAGCTCGGACACAGGGGGCATCACTGAAGCTTTCTTT. The chain links TRBV5-1 to TRBJ1-1, with 9 bases that match TRBD1. The V gene's germline CDR1 is SGHRS and CDR2 YFSETQ. CDR3 length: 14 residues. Trimming cost V 7 bases and J 4 bases; bases outside gene matches: 8.

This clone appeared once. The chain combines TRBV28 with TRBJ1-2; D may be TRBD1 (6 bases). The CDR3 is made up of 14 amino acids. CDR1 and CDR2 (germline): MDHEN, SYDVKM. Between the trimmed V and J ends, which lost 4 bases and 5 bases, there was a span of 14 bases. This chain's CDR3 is CASSSPGAGYGYTF. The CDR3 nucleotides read TGTGCCAGCAGTTCACCGGGGGCGGGGTATGGCTACACCTTC.

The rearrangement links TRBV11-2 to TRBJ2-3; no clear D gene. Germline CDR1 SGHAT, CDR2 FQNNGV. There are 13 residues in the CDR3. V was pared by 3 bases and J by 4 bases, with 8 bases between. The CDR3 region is CASSFGVADTQYF. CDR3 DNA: TGTGCCAGCAGCTTTGGTGTTGCAGATACGCAGTATTTT.

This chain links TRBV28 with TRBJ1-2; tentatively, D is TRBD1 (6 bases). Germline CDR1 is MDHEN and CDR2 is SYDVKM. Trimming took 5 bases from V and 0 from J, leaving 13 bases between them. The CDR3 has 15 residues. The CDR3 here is CASSATGFTNYGYTF. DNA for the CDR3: TGTGCCAGCAGTGCGACAGGATTTACTAACTATGGCTACACCTTC.

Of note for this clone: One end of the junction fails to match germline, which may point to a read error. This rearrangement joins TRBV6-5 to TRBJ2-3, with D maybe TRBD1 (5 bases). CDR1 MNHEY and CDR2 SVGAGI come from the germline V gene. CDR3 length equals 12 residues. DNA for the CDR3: TGTGCCAGCAGTTACTCAGGGGCCGGTCACCATTTT. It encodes CASSYSGAGHHF.

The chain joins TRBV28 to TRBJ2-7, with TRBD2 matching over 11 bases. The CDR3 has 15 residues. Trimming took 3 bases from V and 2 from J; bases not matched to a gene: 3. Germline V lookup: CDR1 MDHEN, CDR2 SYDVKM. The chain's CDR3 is CASSFLAGGPYEQYF. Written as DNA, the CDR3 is TGTGCCAGCAGTTTCCTAGCGGGAGGACCCTACGAGCAGTACTTC.

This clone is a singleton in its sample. The CDR3 DNA reads TGTGCCTGGAGTAATGGGGCTACCCAGCATTTT. It translates to CAWSNGATQHF. The chain combines TRBV30 with TRBJ1-5, with D perhaps matching TRBD1 (5 bases). V lost 2 bases, J lost 11 bases, and 10 bases lay in between. Germline V gene data show CDR1 as GTSNPN and CDR2 as SVGIG (reference sequence). This CDR3 contains 11 residues.

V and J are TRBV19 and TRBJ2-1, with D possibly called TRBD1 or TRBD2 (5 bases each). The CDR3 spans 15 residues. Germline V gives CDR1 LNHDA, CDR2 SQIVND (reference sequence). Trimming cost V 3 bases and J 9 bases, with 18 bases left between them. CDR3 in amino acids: CASSISSLGGGEQFF. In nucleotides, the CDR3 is TGTGCCAGTAGTATCTCGTCTCTCGGTGGGGGTGAGCAGTTCTTC.

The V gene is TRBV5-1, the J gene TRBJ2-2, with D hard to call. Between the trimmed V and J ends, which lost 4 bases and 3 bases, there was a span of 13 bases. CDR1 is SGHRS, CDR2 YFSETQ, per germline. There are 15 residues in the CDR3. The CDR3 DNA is TGCGCCAGCAGCGCGCTGCGGAGAGACACCGGGGAGCTGTTTTTT. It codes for CASSALRRDTGELFF. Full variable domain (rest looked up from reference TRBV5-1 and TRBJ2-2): KAGVTQTPRYLIKTRGQQVTLSCSPISGHRSVSWYQQTPGQGLQFLFEYFSETQRNKGNFPGRFSGRQFSNSRSEMNVSTLELGDSALYLCASSALRRDTGELFFGEGSRLTVL.

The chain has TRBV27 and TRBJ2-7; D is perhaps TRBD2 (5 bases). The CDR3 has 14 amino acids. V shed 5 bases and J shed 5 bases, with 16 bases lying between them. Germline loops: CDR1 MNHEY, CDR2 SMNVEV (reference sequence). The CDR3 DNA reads TGTGCCAGCAGTAACCCTTCAGGACTCGACGAGCAGTACTTC. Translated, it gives CASSNPSGLDEQYF.

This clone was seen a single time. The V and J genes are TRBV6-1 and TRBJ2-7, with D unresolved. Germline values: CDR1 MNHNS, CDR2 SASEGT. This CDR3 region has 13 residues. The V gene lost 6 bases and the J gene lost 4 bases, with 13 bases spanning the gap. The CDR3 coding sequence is TGTGCCAGCAGCCGGACGTTGGTGTACGAGCAGTACTTC. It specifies CASSRTLVYEQYF.

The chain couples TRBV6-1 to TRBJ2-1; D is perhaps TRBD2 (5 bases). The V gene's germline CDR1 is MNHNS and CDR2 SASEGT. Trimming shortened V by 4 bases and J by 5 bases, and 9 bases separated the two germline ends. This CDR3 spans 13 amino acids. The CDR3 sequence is CASSAGLDNEQFF. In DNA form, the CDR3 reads TGTGCCAGCAGTGCCGGACTCGACAATGAGCAGTTCTTC.

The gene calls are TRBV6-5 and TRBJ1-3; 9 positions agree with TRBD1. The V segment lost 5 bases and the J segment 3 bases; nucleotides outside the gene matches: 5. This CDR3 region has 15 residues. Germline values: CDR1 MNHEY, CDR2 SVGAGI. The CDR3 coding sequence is TGTGCCAGCAGTCGACAGGGGGTTAGTGGAAACACCATATATTTT. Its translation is CASSRQGVSGNTIYF.

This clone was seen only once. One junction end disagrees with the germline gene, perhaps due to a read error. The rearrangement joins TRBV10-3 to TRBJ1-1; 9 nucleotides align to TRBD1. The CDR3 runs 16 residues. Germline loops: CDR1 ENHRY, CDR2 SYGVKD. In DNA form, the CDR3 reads TGTGCCAGCAGTTTCACAGGGGGCTGGGGAGGCACTGAAGCTTTCTTT. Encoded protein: CASSFTGGWGGTEAFF.

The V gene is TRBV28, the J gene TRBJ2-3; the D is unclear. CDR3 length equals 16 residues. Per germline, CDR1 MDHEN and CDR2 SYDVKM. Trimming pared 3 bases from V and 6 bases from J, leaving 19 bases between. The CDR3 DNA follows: TGTGCCAGCAGTTTTCGACTTGGAGCGAGATCGGATACGCAGTATTTT. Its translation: CASSFRLGARSDTQYF.